This note documents a single T cell receptor beta chain sequence. No antigen is known for it. Possible read error: a much larger clone is one base away. This sample was included in a study of blood T cells in healthy people across ages. The V gene's germline CDR1 is LNHNV and CDR2 YYDKDF (reference sequence). This CDR3 is built from 16 residues. Study-level points and caveats: Long-lived and aged donors differed, with more naive CD4+ cells and higher diversity in the long-lived.

Through a sample-barcoded 5' primer and a J-beta primer mix, a second PCR was run for roughly 7 to 12 cycles. In TCRdb, the 5' RACE reads were re-called with MiXCR into one record per CDR3 protein. Of some 710,000 distinct CDR3 sequences in the sample, about 45% were seen once. The sequence derives from a man older than 75 in good health. The sample taken for sequencing was blood. This chain uses TRBV15 with TRBJ2-7; TRBD2 matches 12 bases. The J call may not be correct, given that the DNA end is closer to TRBJ2-5. Here the CDR3 DNA reads TGTGCCACCACCAGAAACAGACTAGCGGGAGTTGAGACCCAGTACTTC. Translation gives CATTRNRLAGVETQYF.